This record looks at one TCR beta chain sequence and its context. The record originates from a study of control samples from healthy donors and cancer patients. This table comes from immunoSEQ multiplex PCR, and its TCRdb copy is limited to in-frame clones, with some not included. The table has about 55,000 clones, 90% to 97% seen once; the top ten hold 1.1%. CDR1 and CDR2 from the germline V gene are SGDLS and YYNGEE. The J segment lost 7 bases and the V segment lost 3 bases, leaving 11 bases of the junction unmatched. This CDR3 is 17 amino acids long. The source of this sequence is a woman under 30 in good health. The chain combines TRBV9 with TRBJ1-6, with 9 positions matching TRBD1. Input material: blood. CDR3 bases: TGTGCCAGCAGCGCAAATCCTACAGGGGGCGGGAATTCACCCCTCCACTTT. Translating it yields CASSANPTGGGNSPLHF.